Below, 8 T cell receptor beta chains from the same sample are listed, as sequenced in a study of cytomegalovirus exposure and HLA in healthy donors listed by TCRdb under 2017. Library preparation used the immunoSEQ multiplex PCR assay. The multiplex PCR relied on a mix of 60 forward primers for TCR Vbeta segments and 13 reverse primers for TCR Jbeta segments. As stored in TCRdb, this immuneACCESS dataset retains in-frame rearrangements with V and J assigned. A fraction of the clones does not appear; measured against another copy, unresolved V genes explain less than half of the discrepancy, and the remainder lacks a known reason. This sample lists over 100,000 clones; around 70% were detected once. The ten largest clones represent about 9% of the sample. Material: PBMCs. These receptors came from a man in his thirties or forties in good health and CMV-seropositive.

The V gene is TRBV11-3, the J gene TRBJ2-1; D is unresolved. Deletions cut 4 bases from V and 7 bases from J, with 11 bases between. This CDR3 contains 13 residues. In germline, CDR1 is SGHNT, CDR2 YENEEA. The CDR3 DNA follows: TGTGCCAGCAGCTCGGGTGTTGCTAATGAGCAGTTCTTC. Translated, it gives CASSSGVANEQFF.

The rearrangement joins TRBV28 to TRBJ2-3; 7 positions match TRBD1. This CDR3 region has 16 residues. Per the germline V gene, CDR1 is MDHEN and CDR2 is SYDVKM. V was pared by 4 bases and J by 0 bases, with 7 bases of the junction left unmatched. The CDR3 nucleotides are TGTGCCAGCAGTTCGGACCAGACAGGGAGCACAGATACGCAGTATTTT. It yields the protein CASSSDQTGSTDTQYF.

This chain uses TRBV5-8 with TRBJ1-1, with D possibly TRBD1 on 6 matching bases. Germline CDR1 SGHTS, CDR2 YDEGEE. This CDR3 is built from 12 residues. The V end lost 3 bases, the J end lost 6 bases, and 9 bases lay between the germline ends. CDR3 DNA: TGTGCCAGCAGCTCCAGGGGTCCTGAAGCTTTCTTT. Protein: CASSSRGPEAFF.

V usage is TRBV10-3 and J usage is TRBJ1-5; 7 bases fit TRBD1. CDR3 length: 16 amino acids. With V trimmed by 0 bases and J by 5 bases, 7 bases remained unmatched. Germline loops: CDR1 ENHRY, CDR2 SYGVKD. The CDR3 sequence: CAISESRQGEDQPQHF. The CDR3 DNA sequence: TGTGCCATCAGTGAGTCGAGGCAGGGGGAAGATCAGCCCCAGCATTTT.

The chain links TRBV7-9 to TRBJ2-5, with D tentatively TRBD2 (6 bases). V was clipped by 4 bases and J by 11 bases, with 20 bases between them. The CDR3 runs to 14 residues. CDR1 and CDR2 (germline): SEHNR, FQNEAQ (reference sequence). The DNA of the CDR3 is TGTGCCAGCAGCTCTCGTCCGGGACTCCAAGAGCAGTACTTC. Its protein product is CASSSRPGLQEQYF.

CDR3 in amino acids: CASTHVSGADTQYF. Written as DNA, the CDR3 is TGTGCCAGCACCCACGTCTCAGGTGCAGATACGCAGTATTTT. The V and J genes are TRBV5-6 and TRBJ2-3; no reliable D call. The CDR3 is 14 amino acids. Per germline, CDR1 SGHDT and CDR2 YYEEEE. V gave up 6 bases and J gave up 4 bases, with 15 bases separating them. Combining the CDR3 with reference TRBV5-6 and TRBJ2-3 gives the whole variable domain DAGVTQSPTHLIKTRGQQVTLRCSPKSGHDTVSWYQQALGQGPQFIFQYYEEEERQRGNFPDRFSGHQFPNYSSELNVNALLLGDSALYLCASTHVSGADTQYFGPGTRLTVL.

This clone has just one count. The chain has TRBV11-3 and TRBJ2-3; unclear D gene. There are 13 residues in the CDR3. With 1 base removed from V and 9 bases from J, the gap between germline ends came to 11 bases. Per germline, CDR1 SGHNT and CDR2 YENEEA. The CDR3 bases are TGTGCCAGCAGCTTAGGAGTGGTTAACACGCAGTATTTT. Encoded protein: CASSLGVVNTQYF. Together with reference TRBV11-3 and TRBJ2-3, the CDR3 gives the full variable domain: EAGVVQSPRYKIIEKKQPVAFWCNPISGHNTLYWYLQNLGQGPELLIRYENEEAVDDSQLPKDRFSAERLKGVDSTLKIQPAELGDSAVYLCASSLGVVNTQYFGPGTRLTVL.

This clone has just a few counts. V gene TRBV18 combines with J gene TRBJ2-5; TRBD1 matches 9 bases. The trim removed 2 bases at V and 4 bases at J, leaving 5 bases unmatched. Looked up from germline, CDR1 is KGHSH and CDR2 is LQKENI. CDR3 length: 15 amino acids. The CDR3 DNA is TGTGCCAGCTCACCAATCGGACAGGGGACAGAGACCCAGTACTTC. Residues: CASSPIGQGTETQYF.